This T cell receptor beta chain was recorded in a study of CD8 T cells in Susac syndrome. CDR3 length: 13 residues. The junction had 4 bases not matched to a gene; V was cut back by 5 bases and J by 6 bases. Germline V CDR1 and CDR2: SGHAT, FQNNGV. The RNA, roughly 0.45 to 1 ug, was put through reverse transcription using random hexamers. The authors amplified TCR beta CDR3 across 54 Vbeta and 13 Jbeta using immunoSEQ multiplex PCR. TCRdb used MiXCR to reprocess the immunoSEQ multiplex PCR reads, holding one entry per CDR3 protein. The table shows 300,000 or so distinct CDR3 sequences, with roughly nine tenths occurring only once. Purification of the CD8+ and CD4+ T cells relied on negative isolation, and TEMRA cells underwent FACS enrichment.

The sequence derives from a human donor with multiple sclerosis. The rearrangement uses TRBV11-2 and TRBJ2-1, with 7 nucleotides matching TRBD2. The sequenced sample was CD4+ T cells from PBMCs. The CDR3 spells CASSATGGNEQFF. Here the CDR3 DNA reads TGTGCCAGCAGCGCCACGGGGGGCAATGAGCAGTTCTTC.